This record concerns one T cell receptor (beta chain) sequence. Its antigen is not identified. The data derive from a study of shared clonotypes between healthy human individuals. Looking at the study overall: Per-donor plates numbered three CD4 naive, three CD4 memory, two CD8 naive and one CD8 memory.

Assay: immunoSEQ multiplex PCR; the TCRdb copy retains only in-frame clones and omits some. Of about 2 million clones listed, around 95% were seen once; the top ten hold 0.1% to 0.15%. Study results and caveats: Compared with clonotypes that all four donors shared, non-shared clonotypes had lower generation probabilities. The genetic and exposure-history diversity represented was limited by few donors.

The sequence came from a man younger than 30 in good health. The sequencing sample was made of naive CD4+ T cells sorted from blood. Subset here: CD45RA+ positively selected.

The CDR3 nucleotides read TGTGCCAGCAGCCCCTCCGGGACAGGGGGCGGTCAGCCCCAGCATTTT. This gives the protein CASSPSGTGGGQPQHF. The V gene is TRBV6-6, the J gene TRBJ1-5; 12 bases are shared with TRBD1. V lost 6 bases to trimming and J lost 6 bases; unmatched junction nucleotides: 9. The CDR3 contains 16 residues. Germline V CDR1 and CDR2: MNHNY, SVGAGI (reference sequence).